Following are 14 T cell receptor beta chains from one sample sequenced in a study of cytomegalovirus exposure and HLA in healthy donors. The data were produced by immunoSEQ multiplex PCR, yet TCRdb's version contains in-frame clones alone and is incomplete. The sample records 150,000 to 200,000 clones, roughly nine tenths being singletons. Sequencing was done on a sample of PBMCs. Source of these receptors: a woman younger than 35 in good health and CMV-seropositive.

The chain has TRBV19 and TRBJ1-3, with D perhaps TRBD1 (5 bases). The CDR3 runs 16 residues. Germline V gene sequence: CDR1 LNHDA, CDR2 SQIVND (reference sequence). Trimming removed 7 bases from V and 3 bases from J, with 19 bases in between. The chain's CDR3 is CASTVTQGIGGNTIYF. The CDR3 nucleotides are TGTGCCAGTACCGTGACCCAGGGAATAGGTGGAAACACCATATATTTT. The full variable domain, with the rest looked up from reference TRBV19 and TRBJ1-3, is DGGITQSPKYLFRKEGQNVTLSCEQNLNHDAMYWYRQDPGQGLRLIYYSQIVNDFQKGDIAEGYSVSREKKESFPLTVTSAQKNPTAFYLCASTVTQGIGGNTIYFGEGSWLTVV.

This clone was counted a few times. The rearrangement links TRBV6-1 to TRBJ2-7; TRBD1 matches at 8 bases. Per the germline V gene, CDR1 is MNHNS and CDR2 is SASEGT. The CDR3 loop spans 14 amino acids. J lost 2 bases, V lost 6 bases, and 6 bases had no gene match. The CDR3 protein is CASSRTGFTYEQYF. CDR3 sequence (DNA): TGTGCCAGCAGCAGGACAGGGTTCACCTACGAGCAGTACTTC.

A single count supports this clone. The chain recombines TRBV2 with TRBJ2-7; 10 bases line up with TRBD1. J gave up 6 bases and V 6 bases, and 11 bases lay outside the gene matches. Germline V gives CDR1 SNHLY, CDR2 FYNNEI. The CDR3 is made up of 15 amino acids. The CDR3 nucleotides read TGTGCCAGCAGAGACGACAGGGGGCGAATTGCCGAGCAGTACTTC. Translating it yields CASRDDRGRIAEQYF.

The V call is TRBV9, the J call TRBJ2-7; D gene unclear. This CDR3 spans 14 amino acids. Germline CDR1 and CDR2: SGDLS and YYNGEE. V lost 0 bases and J lost 0, with 7 bases in between. CDR3 nucleotide sequence: TGTGCCAGCAGCGTAGGACAAATCTCCTACGAGCAGTACTTC. This translates into CASSVGQISYEQYF.

The chain uses TRBV5-1 and TRBJ2-2; 8 nucleotides line up with TRBD2. Germline values: CDR1 SGHRS, CDR2 YFSETQ. V lost 5 bases to trimming and J lost 1 base; unmatched junction nucleotides: 7. The CDR3 is 16 residues long. The CDR3 is CASRQPREVNTGELFF. CDR3 coding DNA: TGCGCCAGCAGACAACCGCGGGAGGTGAACACCGGGGAGCTGTTTTTT.

This clone has only one observation. The CDR3 DNA follows: TGTGCCAGCAGTACCCCAACTGGACTAGCGGGGGGCAGACGCAATGAGCAGTTCTTC. This codes for CASSTPTGLAGGRRNEQFF. The chain joins TRBV27 to TRBJ2-1, with 14 bases matching TRBD2. Trimming removed 5 bases from V and 6 bases from J; junction bases left unmatched: 15. This CDR3 has 19 amino acids. Germline V lookup: CDR1 MNHEY, CDR2 SMNVEV (reference sequence).

Note on this clone: Other DNA sequences of this sample code for an identical CDR3. The CDR3 nucleotides are TGTGCCAGCAGCTTAGGTCCGGGGGGGCTCTACAATGAGCAGTTCTTC. Protein: CASSLGPGGLYNEQFF. V and J are TRBV11-3 and TRBJ2-1; 8 positions match TRBD2. This CDR3 is built from 16 residues. In germline, CDR1 is SGHNT, CDR2 YENEEA. The J segment lost 3 bases and the V segment lost 1 base, leaving 5 bases of the junction unmatched.

This rearrangement joins TRBV2 to TRBJ2-1; 10 bases map to TRBD2. Looked up from germline, CDR1 is SNHLY and CDR2 is FYNNEI. The CDR3 spans 17 residues. V was pared by 3 bases and J by 7 bases, with 12 bases of the junction left unmatched. The CDR3 is CASSDVGLATIKNEQFF. The CDR3 nucleotides read TGTGCCAGCAGTGATGTGGGACTAGCGACAATAAAGAATGAGCAGTTCTTC.

The chain couples TRBV5-4 to TRBJ2-2, with a tentative D call TRBD2 (6 bases). V lost 4 bases and J lost 4, with 20 bases in between. The CDR3 loop spans 17 amino acids. Germline loops: CDR1 SGHNT, CDR2 YYREEE (reference sequence). The CDR3 DNA sequence: TGTGCCAGCAGCCCGGAGCCCGCCCAGGGAGGCACCGGGGAGCTGTTTTTT. Translation: CASSPEPAQGGTGELFF.

Regarding this clone: In the same sample, other DNA sequences code for this CDR3. The rearrangement joins TRBV9 to TRBJ1-1, with D uncertain. This CDR3 is built from 13 residues. Germline CDR1 is SGDLS and CDR2 is YYNGEE. V was trimmed by 2 bases and J by 5 bases, leaving 10 bases between them. The CDR3 nucleotides are TGTGCCAGCAGCGTCGGAGGGAGAACTGAAGCTTTCTTT. It is translated as CASSVGGRTEAFF.

The chain combines TRBV7-2 with TRBJ2-3; the D is unclear. V was trimmed by 4 bases and J by 4 bases, leaving 6 bases between them. The germline CDR1 and CDR2 sequences are SGHTA and FQGNSA. CDR3 length: 12 amino acids. The CDR3 region is CASSWSADTQYF. The CDR3 DNA follows: TGTGCCAGCAGCTGGAGCGCAGATACGCAGTATTTT.

The V call is TRBV10-3, the J call TRBJ2-1; D is possibly TRBD1 (5 bases). CDR3 length equals 12 residues. Germline CDR1 is ENHRY and CDR2 is SYGVKD. The V and J ends lost 3 bases and 6 bases respectively, with 6 bases between them. CDR3 amino acids: CAISDTGNEQFF. CDR3 bases: TGTGCCATCAGTGACACAGGCAATGAGCAGTTCTTC.

This chain links TRBV2 with TRBJ1-1; 7 nucleotides align to TRBD1. After removal of 4 bases from V and 11 bases from J, the junction contained 7 bases not matched to a gene. The germline V gene has CDR1 SNHLY and CDR2 FYNNEI. This CDR3 is 12 amino acids long. CDR3 protein: CASSATGSGAFF. In DNA form, the CDR3 reads TGTGCCAGCAGTGCGACAGGGAGTGGCGCTTTCTTT.

This rearrangement joins TRBV6-1 to TRBJ2-1; 8 bases map to TRBD2. Germline CDR1 MNHNS, CDR2 SASEGT. Germline trimming cut 8 bases from V and 8 bases from J; bases unmatched to any gene: 14. The CDR3 totals 15 residues. The CDR3 here is CASLIQSGSGDEQFF. CDR3 sequence (DNA): TGTGCCAGCTTGATCCAAAGCGGGAGTGGTGATGAGCAGTTCTTC.